The 9 T cell receptor beta chains in this list originate from one sample, sequenced in a study of T-cell memory formation after mild COVID-19. TCRdb passed the 5' RACE reads through MiXCR, listing each CDR3 protein once. The data hold a few hundred thousand distinct CDR3 sequences, with approximately 21% observed a single time. What was sequenced was PBMCs or a T cell subset sorted from them (not recorded which). The receptors were sampled from an adult woman who had mild COVID-19 (a few samples of this study predate the infection). Cell type and time point are not known.

The chain carries TRBV7-2 and TRBJ1-6; a possible D gene is TRBD1 (6 bases). V lost 1 base and J 10 bases, leaving 14 bases between the germline ends. Germline V CDR1 and CDR2: SGHTA, FQGNSA. CDR3 length: 15 amino acids. The CDR3 here is CASSLGPGENSPLHF. CDR3 nucleotides: TGTGCCAGCAGCTTAGGTCCAGGGGAGAACTCACCCCTCCACTTT.

This chain connects TRBV5-1 to TRBJ2-7; D not resolved. This CDR3 comprises 13 residues. The V gene's germline CDR1 is SGHRS and CDR2 YFSETQ. The V and J ends lost 0 bases and 4 bases respectively, with 8 bases between them. The CDR3 coding sequence is TGCGCCAGCAGCTTGGTGTCCGGGTACGAGCAGTACTTC. Translation gives CASSLVSGYEQYF.

The rearrangement uses TRBV20-1 and TRBJ2-1; 9 bases agree with TRBD1. The trim removed 5 bases at V and 2 bases at J, leaving 4 bases unmatched. CDR3 length: 14 residues. Germline V gene lookup returns CDR1 DFQATT and CDR2 SNEGSKA (reference sequence). The CDR3 reads CSAPGTGPYNEQFF. The CDR3 DNA reads TGCAGTGCTCCCGGGACAGGGCCCTACAATGAGCAGTTCTTC.

V usage is TRBV15 and J usage is TRBJ2-3; D call uncertain. V was pared by 11 bases and J by 2 bases, with 14 bases between. Germline CDR1 LNHNV, CDR2 YYDKDF (reference sequence). The CDR3 consists of 13 residues. CDR3 coding DNA: TGTGCCGTACACCGGGCGTACACAGATACGCAGTATTTT. Encoded protein: CAVHRAYTDTQYF.

The V and J genes are TRBV20-1 and TRBJ2-7; unclear D gene. Trimming stripped 0 bases from V and 4 bases from J, with 7 bases between. Per the germline V gene, CDR1 is DFQATT and CDR2 is SNEGSKA (reference sequence). The CDR3 runs 12 residues. Written as DNA, the CDR3 is TGCAGTGCTAGAGATGTGGGGTACGAGCAGTACTTC. It is translated as CSARDVGYEQYF.

This clonotype was found a few times. CDR3 DNA sequence: TGCAGTGCTAGGGCCTCTGGGGCCAACGTCCTGACTTTC. Encoded protein: CSARASGANVLTF. V gene TRBV20-1 combines with J gene TRBJ2-6; D gene uncertain. Germline V lookup: CDR1 DFQATT, CDR2 SNEGSKA (reference sequence). V was clipped by 3 bases and J by 0 bases, with 3 bases between them. The CDR3 runs to 13 residues.

The chain links TRBV6-5 to TRBJ1-5; D is uncertain. V was pared by 11 bases and J by 6 bases, with 20 bases between. CDR3 length: 14 amino acids. The V gene's germline CDR1 is MNHEY and CDR2 SVGAGI. The CDR3 is CASHSRGLGQPQHF. In DNA, the CDR3 is TGTGCCTCCCACTCACGAGGGTTGGGTCAGCCCCAGCATTTT.

This clonotype was detected many times. The chain recombines TRBV7-8 with TRBJ1-2; 8 positions match TRBD1. CDR3 size: 17 residues. Germline V gives CDR1 SGHVS, CDR2 FQNEAQ. Trimming cost V 2 bases and J 6 bases; bases outside gene matches: 14. In DNA, the CDR3 is TGTGCCAGCAGCTTATCCAGGGCAGGGGGCTACCGCAATGGCTACACCTTC. This translates into CASSLSRAGGYRNGYTF. Variable domain in full (rest from reference TRBV7-8 and TRBJ1-2): GAGVSQSPRYKVAKRGQDVALRCDPISGHVSLFWYQQALGQGPEFLTYFQNEAQLDKSGLPSDRFFAERPEGSVSTLKIQRTQQEDSAVYLCASSLSRAGGYRNGYTFGSGTRLTVV.

The V and J genes are TRBV10-3 and TRBJ1-2, with 8 bases identical to TRBD1. CDR3 length equals 16 residues. V shed 4 bases, J shed 1 base, and the junction held 8 bases outside the gene matches. CDR1 and CDR2 (germline): ENHRY, SYGVKD. CDR3 bases: TGTGCCATCAGTGGACAGGGGAGTGTCGTTAACTATGGCTACACCTTC. Translated, it gives CAISGQGSVVNYGYTF.